This T cell receptor (beta chain) appears in the sequencing data of a study of CD8+ T cells in alopecia areata. Treatment: oral pan-JAK inhibitor, 5-10 mg twice daily. Sequencing used cDNA as its template, made by extracting RNA and reverse transcribing it. The method was immunoSEQ multiplex PCR; TCRdb's version includes in-frame clones alone and lacks a portion of them. The table lists over 150,000 clones, roughly 50% of them singletons. Germline values: CDR1 PRHDT, CDR2 FYEKMQ (reference sequence). The CDR3 spans 15 residues. The V gene lost 2 bases and the J gene lost 6 bases, with 14 bases spanning the gap.

The clonotype originates from a human donor with alopecia areata. This chain joins TRBV13 and TRBJ1-5; no reliable D call. The sample in question was CD8+ T cells sorted from blood, obtained at week 24, from a patient treated with tofacitinib. The CDR3 spells CASSLRDAVAQPQHF. The CDR3 DNA reads TGTGCCAGCAGCTTAAGAGACGCAGTGGCTCAGCCCCAGCATTTT. Based on the CDR3 plus reference TRBV13 and TRBJ1-5, the full variable domain is AAGVIQSPRHLIKEKRETATLKCYPIPRHDTVYWYQQGPGQDPQFLISFYEKMQSDKGSIPDRFSAQQFSDYHSELNMSSLELGDSALYFCASSLRDAVAQPQHFGDGTRLSIL.